A single T cell receptor (beta chain) is shown here with its context. The antigen is unknown. This sample was included in a study of OX40 agonist ivuxolimab in advanced cancers. Profiling relied on immunoSEQ multiplex PCR, and the TCRdb table lists in-frame clones only, not all of them. There are 75,000 to 80,000 clones in the sample; 80% to 90% occur only once, and 0.76% lies in the top ten. With 0 bases removed from V and 5 bases from J, the gap between germline ends came to 8 bases. In germline, CDR1 is GTSNPN, CDR2 SVGIG (reference sequence). The CDR3 spans 13 residues. Study-level findings and limits: Antigens targeted by the expanded peripheral T cells were not determined.

The chain employs TRBV30 and TRBJ1-5; D gene uncertain. The receptor's source is an adult with an advanced solid tumor such as melanoma, head and neck, liver or kidney cancer. The sample consisted of CD4+ or CD8+ T cells sorted from blood, taken in a trial of the OX40 agonist ivuxolimab. The CDR3 sequence: CAWSVIGDQPQHF. Here the CDR3 DNA reads TGTGCCTGGAGTGTAATAGGCGATCAGCCCCAGCATTTT.